These 30 T cell receptor beta chains were all obtained from the same sample, sequenced in a study of sequential checkpoint blockade in melanoma. Treatment here: randomized to nivolumab then ipilimumab (arm A) or the reverse (arm B). The table came from immunoSEQ multiplex PCR; TCRdb's copy has only in-frame clones and leaves some out. The sample has fewer than 7,000 clones, 39% seen once. Source: tumor tissue (inferred from file names), taken from a patient given nivolumab and ipilimumab in sequence. The receptors here all came from a human donor with melanoma.

V usage is TRBV10-1 and J usage is TRBJ2-6, with TRBD2 matching 11 bases. The CDR3 consists of 18 residues. V dropped 3 bases and J dropped 4; count of bases not matched to a gene: 8. Germline V gives CDR1 WNHNN, CDR2 SYGVQD (reference sequence). CDR3 amino acids: CASSEVAGGPWGANVLTF. CDR3 nucleotides: TGCGCCAGCAGTGAAGTAGCGGGAGGGCCCTGGGGGGCCAACGTCCTGACTTTC.

This rearrangement joins TRBV6-8 to TRBJ1-1, with a possible D match to TRBD1 (5 bases). Germline CDR1 and CDR2: MNHGY and SAAAGT. This CDR3 region has 13 residues. With 8 bases removed from V and 1 base from J, the gap between germline ends came to 11 bases. This CDR3 is CASATERNTEAFF. The CDR3 nucleotides read TGTGCCAGCGCGACAGAAAGGAACACTGAAGCTTTCTTT.

V usage is TRBV18 and J usage is TRBJ2-7, with D perhaps matching TRBD1 (8 bases). Trimming removed 5 bases from V and 1 base from J, with 15 bases in between. This CDR3 comprises 15 residues. Germline CDR1 KGHSH, CDR2 LQKENI. CDR3 amino acids: CASSNTGGGSYEQYF. In DNA, the CDR3 is TGTGCCAGCTCAAATACAGGGGGAGGGTCCTACGAGCAGTACTTC. Full variable domain (rest looked up from reference TRBV18 and TRBJ2-7): NAGVMQNPRHLVRRRGQEARLRCSPMKGHSHVYWYRQLPEEGLKFMVYLQKENIIDESGMPKERFSAEFPKEGPSILRIQQVVRGDSAAYFCASSNTGGGSYEQYFGPGTRLTVT.

This clone was found once. The rearrangement uses TRBV15 and TRBJ2-1; D remains ambiguous. The germline CDR1 and CDR2 sequences are LNHNV and YYDKDF (reference sequence). The ends were cut back, 5 bases at V and 9 bases at J, with 20 bases in the middle. The length of the CDR3 is 15 residues. CDR3 region: CATSQASFGFGEQFF. Written as DNA, the CDR3 is TGTGCCACCAGCCAGGCCTCATTCGGATTCGGTGAGCAGTTCTTC.

This clone was seen a few times. The V call is TRBV10-3, the J call TRBJ2-1; 9 positions match TRBD2. From germline, CDR1 is ENHRY and CDR2 SYGVKD. V dropped 0 bases and J dropped 1; count of bases not matched to a gene: 7. This CDR3 comprises 18 residues. CDR3: CAISESVSGSGSYNEQFF. CDR3 sequence (DNA): TGTGCCATCAGTGAGTCTGTTAGCGGGAGTGGGTCCTACAATGAGCAGTTCTTC.

The CDR3: CASSLDGMNTEAFF. CDR3 in DNA: TGCGCCAGCAGCTTGGACGGTATGAACACTGAAGCTTTCTTT. V usage is TRBV5-1 and J usage is TRBJ1-1; D gene ambiguous. V dropped 0 bases and J dropped 0 bases, with 6 bases sitting between them. This CDR3 has 14 residues. From germline, CDR1 is SGHRS and CDR2 YFSETQ.

This clone has a handful of counts. The chain couples TRBV19 to TRBJ1-1; D is ambiguous. The V gene's germline CDR1 is LNHDA and CDR2 SQIVND (reference sequence). V was clipped by 1 base and J by 1 base, with 13 bases between them. This CDR3 region has 16 residues. The CDR3 loop reads CASSIGAGIWNTEAFF. As DNA, the CDR3 is TGTGCCAGTAGTATAGGGGCCGGGATCTGGAACACTGAAGCTTTCTTT.

The chain links TRBV9 to TRBJ2-7, with TRBD2 matching over 11 bases. Germline CDR1 SGDLS, CDR2 YYNGEE. This CDR3 is 16 amino acids long. Trimming cost V 3 bases and J 3 bases; bases outside gene matches: 8. CDR3 amino acids: CASSERGTSGYYEQYF. The CDR3 DNA reads as TGTGCCAGCAGCGAACGGGGGACTAGCGGTTACTACGAGCAGTACTTC. Full variable domain (missing parts from reference TRBV9 and TRBJ2-7): DSGVTQTPKHLITATGQRVTLRCSPRSGDLSVYWYQQSLDQGLQFLIQYYNGEERAKGNILERFSAQQFPDLHSELNLSSLELGDSALYFCASSERGTSGYYEQYFGPGTRLTVT.

The chain combines TRBV29-1 with TRBJ2-5; D is undetermined. The germline gives CDR1 SQVTM, CDR2 ANQGSEA. V lost 4 bases to trimming and J lost 1 base, with 13 bases between them. This CDR3 has 14 residues. CDR3 region: CSVAMNSLQETQYF. The CDR3 DNA is TGCAGCGTTGCGATGAACAGCCTCCAAGAGACCCAGTACTTC.

The V call is TRBV6-8, the J call TRBJ1-5, with D tentatively TRBD1 (6 bases). The CDR3 sequence is 15 residues long. The germline V gene encodes CDR1 MNHGY and CDR2 SAAAGT. V lost 5 bases to trimming and J lost 5 bases, with 16 bases between them. The CDR3 DNA reads TGTGCCAGCAGTCTCTCCGGGGGCGTGGATCAGCCCCAGCATTTT. Translation gives CASSLSGGVDQPQHF.

CDR3: CASKQDLQETQYF. The CDR3 DNA sequence: TGTGCCAGCAAGCAGGATCTCCAAGAGACCCAGTACTTC. The genes are TRBV6-8 and TRBJ2-5; D is uncertain. V gave up 7 bases and J gave up 1 base, with 10 bases separating them. The CDR3 totals 13 residues. Per the germline V gene, CDR1 is MNHGY and CDR2 is SAAAGT.

This clone was counted between two and nine times. The J gene is TRBJ1-4, the V gene TRBV6-7; D perhaps matches TRBD1 (5 bases). TRBV6-7 is given ORF status, its function remaining uncertain. The CDR3 is made up of 17 amino acids. Trimming took 5 bases from V and 7 from J, leaving 23 bases between them. The chain's CDR3 is CASSEAPPPRASEKLFF. The CDR3 bases are TGTGCCAGCAGTGAAGCCCCGCCGCCCAGGGCCTCTGAAAAACTGTTTTTT.

Many counts were recorded for this clone. The chain uses TRBV4-1 and TRBJ2-7, with 7 bases aligning to TRBD2. Looked up from germline, CDR1 is MGHRA and CDR2 is YSYEKL. The J segment lost 0 bases and the V segment lost 0 bases, leaving 2 bases of the junction unmatched. CDR3 length: 15 residues. The CDR3 nucleotides are TGCGCCAGCAGCCAAGACCTAGCGGCCTCCTACGAGCAGTACTTC. Amino acid sequence: CASSQDLAASYEQYF.

This clone was detected a few times. The genes are TRBV6-8 and TRBJ2-6; the match to TRBD1 covers 11 bases. Germline assignment: CDR1 MNHGY and CDR2 SAAAGT. The CDR3 sequence is 17 residues long. The V segment lost 2 bases and the J segment 3 bases; nucleotides outside the gene matches: 3. The CDR3 DNA reads as TGTGCCAGCAGTTACAGGACAGGGGGCTATGGGGCCAACGTCCTGACTTTC. Its protein is CASSYRTGGYGANVLTF.

By its share, this clone is medium-sized. The chain couples TRBV11-3 to TRBJ2-5; 7 bases match TRBD2. The CDR3 has 15 amino acids. CDR1 and CDR2 (germline): SGHNT, YENEEA. V dropped 2 bases and J dropped 2; count of bases not matched to a gene: 5. CDR3 coding DNA: TGTGCCAGCAGCTTATGGCGGGGGTCACAAGAGACCCAGTACTTC. Its translation is CASSLWRGSQETQYF.

This clone was counted between two and nine times. The V and J genes are TRBV5-1 and TRBJ2-7; TRBD1 aligns across 7 bases. CDR1 and CDR2 from the germline V gene are SGHRS and YFSETQ. Trimming removed 0 bases from V and 3 bases from J; junction bases left unmatched: 9. This CDR3 spans 16 amino acids. CDR3 nucleotides: TGCGCCAGCAGCTTGGGTGGACAGGAGCGTTACTACGAGCAGTACTTC. Encoded protein: CASSLGGQERYYEQYF.

The chain couples TRBV18 to TRBJ2-3; TRBD1 or TRBD2 may be the D gene (5 bases each). From germline, CDR1 is KGHSH and CDR2 LQKENI. This CDR3 contains 18 residues. V lost 3 bases, J lost 3 bases, and 22 bases lay in between. DNA of the CDR3: TGTGCCAGCTCACCGCTCGTCGGGGCCCAAGGGGTGACAGATACGCAGTATTTT. Amino acid sequence: CASSPLVGAQGVTDTQYF.

J is TRBJ1-3 and V is TRBV5-1, with D unresolved. The germline CDR1 and CDR2 sequences are SGHRS and YFSETQ. The germline V and J ends were trimmed by 4 bases and 4 bases, with 15 bases remaining between them. This CDR3 comprises 15 residues. The chain's CDR3 is CASSQGRVAGNTIYF. The CDR3 DNA sequence: TGCGCCAGCAGCCAAGGAAGGGTAGCAGGAAACACCATATATTTT.

This clone was counted once. This chain uses TRBV19 with TRBJ1-2, with a tentative D call TRBD1 (5 bases). The germline V gene has CDR1 LNHDA and CDR2 SQIVND (reference sequence). Trimming took 6 bases from V and 4 from J, leaving 15 bases between them. The CDR3 consists of 14 residues. CDR3 sequence reads: CASREQGASYGYTF. In DNA, the CDR3 is TGTGCCAGTAGGGAGCAGGGAGCATCCTATGGCTACACCTTC.

V and J are TRBV15 and TRBJ2-2, with D perhaps matching TRBD2 (5 bases). The V gene's germline CDR1 is LNHNV and CDR2 YYDKDF (reference sequence). V was cut by 0 bases and J by 5 bases, with 7 bases left in between. The CDR3 sequence is 14 residues long. The CDR3 reads CATSRDRETGELFF. The CDR3 DNA follows: TGTGCCACCAGCAGAGATAGGGAGACCGGGGAGCTGTTTTTT. Complete variable domain (other parts from reference TRBV15 and TRBJ2-2): DAMVIQNPRYQVTQFGKPVTLSCSQTLNHNVMYWYQQKSSQAPKLLFHYYDKDFNNEADTPDNFQSRRPNTSFCFLDIRSPGLGDTAMYLCATSRDRETGELFFGEGSRLTVL.

The V and J genes are TRBV9 and TRBJ1-4; a weak D match, TRBD1 (5 bases). Trimming left V 3 bases short and J 7 bases short, with 22 bases between. CDR3 length equals 17 residues. Germline V gene data show CDR1 as SGDLS and CDR2 as YYNGEE. CDR3 DNA: TGTGCCAGCAGCGAAAAATACGGGGGGGACGCAACTGAAAAACTGTTTTTT. This translates into CASSEKYGGDATEKLFF.

The rearrangement joins TRBV5-1 to TRBJ1-4, with a possible D match to TRBD1 (6 bases). Germline loops: CDR1 SGHRS, CDR2 YFSETQ. V lost 1 base, J lost 6 bases, and 16 bases lay in between. The CDR3 extends over 16 amino acids. CDR3 DNA: TGCGCCAGCAGCTTGTTTGTGCGGGGGCAGGATGAAAAACTGTTTTTT. Translating it yields CASSLFVRGQDEKLFF. The full variable domain, completed using reference TRBV5-1 and TRBJ1-4, is KAGVTQTPRYLIKTRGQQVTLSCSPISGHRSVSWYQQTPGQGLQFLFEYFSETQRNKGNFPGRFSGRQFSNSRSEMNVSTLELGDSALYLCASSLFVRGQDEKLFFGSGTQLSVL.

The CDR3 spells CASRDRTSVDTQYF. CDR3 sequence (DNA): TGCGCCAGCAGGGACCGGACTAGCGTGGATACGCAGTATTTT. The rearrangement joins TRBV5-1 to TRBJ2-3; 9 positions match TRBD2. The germline V gene has CDR1 SGHRS and CDR2 YFSETQ. The length of the CDR3 is 14 residues. The trim removed 5 bases at V and 6 bases at J, leaving 7 bases unmatched. The complete variable domain, with remaining parts taken from reference TRBV5-1 and TRBJ2-3, reads KAGVTQTPRYLIKTRGQQVTLSCSPISGHRSVSWYQQTPGQGLQFLFEYFSETQRNKGNFPGRFSGRQFSNSRSEMNVSTLELGDSALYLCASRDRTSVDTQYFGPGTRLTVL.

By sample share, this clone is medium-sized (0.01 to 0.1%). The chain combines TRBV11-3 with TRBJ2-5; 9 bases align to TRBD2. CDR1 is SGHNT, CDR2 YENEEA, per germline. V shed 5 bases and J 6 bases; nucleotides not matched to a gene: 7. The CDR3 is 14 residues long. The CDR3 sequence is CASSLSGSRQTQYF. Written as DNA, the CDR3 is TGTGCCAGCAGCCTTAGCGGGAGTAGACAGACCCAGTACTTC.

This clone is termed medium-sized. V gene TRBV12-2 combines with J gene TRBJ2-3; the table's TRBD2 call for D was not verified on the DNA. TRBV12-2 is reported as a pseudogene. The CDR3 is made up of 14 amino acids. The CDR3 here is CALGSGIITDTQYF. The CDR3 DNA reads TGTGCCCTAGGATCGGGGATTATCACAGATACGCAGTATTTT.

V and J are TRBV28 and TRBJ1-1, with 7 bases lining up with TRBD1. J lost 4 bases, V lost 3 bases, and 8 bases had no gene match. The CDR3 totals 15 residues. Germline assignment: CDR1 MDHEN and CDR2 SYDVKM. Written as DNA, the CDR3 is TGTGCCAGCAGTTTGGGGACAGCCGGCGGCACTGAAGCTTTCTTT. It codes for CASSLGTAGGTEAFF.

V and J are TRBV6-8 and TRBJ2-7; D is unclear. Trimming removed 5 bases from V and 2 bases from J, with 10 bases in between. This CDR3 has 13 amino acids. CDR1 MNHGY and CDR2 SAAAGT come from the germline V gene. The CDR3 region has the DNA TGTGCCAGCAGTGTCTCCAGAACCTACGAGCAGTACTTC. This translates into CASSVSRTYEQYF.

The gene calls are TRBV19 and TRBJ2-7, with 10 bases aligning to TRBD2. CDR3 length equals 16 residues. Germline CDR1 and CDR2: LNHDA and SQIVND (reference sequence). V was clipped by 6 bases and J by 5 bases; unmatched bases: 13. Written as DNA, the CDR3 is TGTGCCAGTAGCCCAGCGGGAGGGTTTGGAGTCCACGAGCAGTACTTC. Its translation is CASSPAGGFGVHEQYF.

The chain uses TRBV5-1 and TRBJ2-3; TRBD2 aligns across 14 bases. Losses at the gene ends were 1 base for V and 0 bases for J; bases not matched to a gene: 13. The CDR3 loop spans 21 amino acids. The V gene's germline CDR1 is SGHRS and CDR2 YFSETQ. This chain's CDR3 is CASSLSLTSGRAVHSTDTQYF. The CDR3 coding sequence is TGCGCCAGCAGCTTGTCCCTGACTAGCGGGAGGGCCGTACATAGCACAGATACGCAGTATTTT.

In its sample, this clone ranks as large. The rearrangement links TRBV5-1 to TRBJ1-1, with D possibly matching TRBD1 (5 bases). Trimming took 2 bases from V and 0 from J, leaving 8 bases between them. Germline loops: CDR1 SGHRS, CDR2 YFSETQ. The CDR3 consists of 14 residues. Here the CDR3 reads CASSFPGMNTEAFF. CDR3 DNA: TGCGCCAGCAGCTTTCCAGGGATGAACACTGAAGCTTTCTTT.